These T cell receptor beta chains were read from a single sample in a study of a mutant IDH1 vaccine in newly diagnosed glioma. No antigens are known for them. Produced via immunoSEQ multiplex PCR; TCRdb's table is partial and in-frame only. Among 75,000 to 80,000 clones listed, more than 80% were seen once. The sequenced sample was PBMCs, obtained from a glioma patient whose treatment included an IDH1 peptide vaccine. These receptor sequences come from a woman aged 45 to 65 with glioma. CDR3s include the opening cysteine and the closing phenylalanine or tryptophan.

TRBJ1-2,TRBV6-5,CASTLSYRGFYGYTF
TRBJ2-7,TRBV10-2,CASEQGYEQYF
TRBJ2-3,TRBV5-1,CASSSGLLTDTQYF
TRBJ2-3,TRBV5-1,CACSAGGGTDTQYF
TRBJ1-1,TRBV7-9,CASSQGTGGRGEAFF
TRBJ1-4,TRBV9,CASSGPTNEKLFF
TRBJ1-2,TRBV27,CASSPLGGQGSYGYTF
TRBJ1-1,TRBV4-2,CASSQRDEAFF
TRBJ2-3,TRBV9,CASSVERSGGTDTQYF
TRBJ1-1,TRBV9,CASTLGTGAMNTEAFF